This T cell receptor beta chain was identified during a study of blood T cell repertoires in COVID-19. About the study: The study drew acute and convalescent COVID-19 samples from the United States, Italy and Spain.

Repertoires were generated with immunoSEQ multiplex PCR, while TCRdb's copy carries only in-frame clones and drops some. The table records some 190,000 clones, around 83% of them present only once. The V gene's germline CDR1 is MNHEY and CDR2 SVGEGT. The CDR3 is 15 residues long. The ends were cut back, 2 bases at V and 7 bases at J, with 15 bases in the middle. This sequence joins TRBV6-2 or TRBV6-3 and TRBJ2-1; D might be TRBD2 (5 bases). This TCR was recovered from a woman older than 75 with acute or convalescent COVID-19. The sample taken for sequencing was peripheral blood. CDR3 sequence (DNA): TGTGCCAGCAGTTACCCAGCCAGAACGGGGAATGAGCAGTTCTTC. Encoded protein: CASSYPARTGNEQFF.